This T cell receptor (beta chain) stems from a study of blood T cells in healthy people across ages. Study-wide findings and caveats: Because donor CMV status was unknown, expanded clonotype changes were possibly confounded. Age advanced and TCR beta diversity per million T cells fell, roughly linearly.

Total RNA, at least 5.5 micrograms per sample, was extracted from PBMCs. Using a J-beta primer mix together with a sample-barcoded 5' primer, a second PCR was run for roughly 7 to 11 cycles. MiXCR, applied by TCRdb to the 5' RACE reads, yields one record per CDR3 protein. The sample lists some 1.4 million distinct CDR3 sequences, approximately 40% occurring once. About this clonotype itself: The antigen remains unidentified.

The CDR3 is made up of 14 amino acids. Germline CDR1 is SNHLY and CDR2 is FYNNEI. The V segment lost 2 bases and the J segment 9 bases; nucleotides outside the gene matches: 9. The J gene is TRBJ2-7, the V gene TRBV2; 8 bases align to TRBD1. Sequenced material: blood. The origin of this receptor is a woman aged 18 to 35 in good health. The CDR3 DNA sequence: TGTGCCAGCAGTGAAAGCCAGGGGGCTGGCGGGCAGTACTTC. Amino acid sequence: CASSESQGAGGQYF.